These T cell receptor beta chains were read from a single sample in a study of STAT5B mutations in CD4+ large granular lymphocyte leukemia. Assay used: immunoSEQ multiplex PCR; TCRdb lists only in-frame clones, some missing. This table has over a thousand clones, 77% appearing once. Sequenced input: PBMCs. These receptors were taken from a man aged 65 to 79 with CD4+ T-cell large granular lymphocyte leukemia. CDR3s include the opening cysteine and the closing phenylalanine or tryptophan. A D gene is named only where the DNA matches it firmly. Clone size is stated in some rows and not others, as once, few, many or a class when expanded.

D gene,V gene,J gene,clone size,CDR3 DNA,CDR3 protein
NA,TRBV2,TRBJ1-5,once,TGTGCCAGTGCGGGTGGAGGTGGTAGCAATCAGCCCCAGCATTTT,CASAGGGGSNQPQHF
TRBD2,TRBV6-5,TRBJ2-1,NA,TGTGCCAGCAGTTACGACGGGACTAGATACAATGAGCAGTTCTTC,CASSYDGTRYNEQFF
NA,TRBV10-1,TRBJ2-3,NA,TGCGCCAGCAGTGAGGGTGGGAGAGTTGGGGATACGCAGTATTTT,CASSEGGRVGDTQYF
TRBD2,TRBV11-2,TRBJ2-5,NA,TGTGCCAGCAGCTTTGTGGGACTAACCTCAGAGACCCAGTACTTC,CASSFVGLTSETQYF
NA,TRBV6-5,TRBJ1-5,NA,TGTGCCAGCAGTTACGACGGGAATCAGCCCCAGCATTTT,CASSYDGNQPQHF
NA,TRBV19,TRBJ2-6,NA,TGTGCCACCGGAACTGGGGCCAACGTCCTGACTTTC,CATGTGANVLTF
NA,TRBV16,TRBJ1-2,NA,TGTGCCAGCAGCCAATCAAGTTTTAACTATGGCTACACCTTC,CASSQSSFNYGYTF
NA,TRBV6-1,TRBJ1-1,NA,TGTGCCAGCATAACAGGGAGGATAACTGAAGCTTTCTTT,CASITGRITEAFF
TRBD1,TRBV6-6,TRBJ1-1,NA,TGTGCCAGCAGTTACTCGAAGGGGGCCACTGAAGCTTTCTTT,CASSYSKGATEAFF
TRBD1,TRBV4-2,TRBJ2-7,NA,TGTGCCAGCAGCCAAAAAAGGACAGGCGGAGAGCAGTACTTC,CASSQKRTGGEQYF
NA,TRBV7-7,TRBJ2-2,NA,TGTGCCAGCAGCCCGACGGGCAGGAACACCGGGGAGCTGTTTTTT,CASSPTGRNTGELFF
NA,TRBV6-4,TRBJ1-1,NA,TGTGCCAGCAGTGACTCGATTTCGTCTAGGGGGGCCGCTTTCTTT,CASSDSISSRGAAFF
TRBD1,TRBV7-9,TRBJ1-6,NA,TGTGCCAGCAGCCGATTCATGGCAGGGGGAAGCTCCTATAATTCACCCCTCCACTTT,CASSRFMAGGSSYNSPLHF